Listed below are T cell receptor beta chains from one sample, sequenced in a study of PD-1 blockade in classical Hodgkin lymphoma. TCRdb keeps only in-frame clones here, not all; method: immunoSEQ multiplex PCR. Here the sample spans about 39,000 clones, 77% being singletons. This specimen was peripheral blood mononuclear cells (PBMCs), taken before the fourth cycle of nivolumab. The receptors were sampled from a human donor with classical Hodgkin lymphoma. Each CDR3 is given with its conserved first and last residue. The D gene is left open where the match is weak. Size is stated for part of the rows, as once, few or many counts, or as a class when the clone is expanded.

NA	NA	TRBV15	TRBJ1-2	CATSRESGVRGYTF	TGTGCCACCAGCAGAGAGTCAGGGGTCCGTGGCTACACCTTC
few	NA	TRBV4-2	TRBJ2-7	CASSLDGFEQYF	TGTGCCAGCAGCCTAGACGGGTTCGAGCAGTACTTC
NA	TRBD1	TRBV28	TRBJ2-7	CASRPTGTGGREQYF	TGTGCCAGCAGGCCCACCGGGACAGGGGGACGCGAGCAGTACTTC
NA	TRBD1	TRBV5-1	TRBJ1-4	CASSRTGGGEKLFF	TGCGCCAGCAGCCGGACAGGGGGAGGTGAAAAACTGTTTTTT
NA	NA	TRBV7-2	TRBJ1-3	CASSLQPGPGNTIYF	TGTGCCAGCAGCCTCCAGCCGGGGCCTGGAAACACCATATATTTT
NA	TRBD1	TRBV27	TRBJ1-5	CASSLNRGSQPQHF	TGTGCCAGCAGTCTAAACAGGGGGTCTCAGCCCCAGCATTTT
few	NA	TRBV7-9	TRBJ2-7	CASSLAIKGKSSYEQYF	TGTGCCAGCAGCTTAGCGATTAAGGGAAAGAGCTCCTACGAGCAGTACTTC
NA	TRBD1	TRBV7-2	TRBJ1-6	CASSLSGGNSPLHF	TGTGCCAGCAGCTTATCAGGGGGAAATTCACCCCTCCACTTT
NA	TRBD1	TRBV11-1	TRBJ1-1	CASSLRRGTGSTEAFF	TGTGCCAGCAGCTTACGGAGGGGGACAGGGAGCACTGAAGCTTTCTTT
NA	NA	TRBV5-5	TRBJ1-5	CASSLGTANQPQHF	TGTGCCAGCAGCTTGGGCACGGCGAATCAGCCCCAGCATTTT
NA	TRBD1	TRBV10-3	TRBJ2-2	CAAYRGSGELFF	TGTGCCGCGTACAGGGGAAGCGGGGAGCTGTTTTTT
few	TRBD1	TRBV11-2	TRBJ2-7	CASSSTGSGEQYF	TGTGCCAGCAGCTCGACAGGGTCTGGCGAGCAGTACTTC
NA	NA	TRBV19	TRBJ1-5	CASSIELRQPQHF	TGTGCCAGTAGTATCGAGTTGCGACAGCCCCAGCATTTT
NA	NA	TRBV2	TRBJ1-2	CASRTALQGRGYTF	TGTGCCAGCAGGACCGCGCTACAGGGACGAGGCTACACCTTC
NA	NA	TRBV5-4	TRBJ2-7	CASSLDGRGFYEQYF	TGTGCCAGCAGCTTGGACGGCAGGGGATTCTACGAGCAGTACTTC
NA	NA	TRBV2	TRBJ1-2	CASTDLRRVYGYTF	TGTGCCAGCACTGATTTGCGGAGGGTCTATGGCTACACCTTC
NA	TRBD1	TRBV9	TRBJ1-6	CASSVGDREDSPLHF	TGTGCCAGCAGCGTAGGGGACAGGGAAGATTCACCCCTCCACTTT
NA	NA	TRBV19	TRBJ1-5	CASSISGVIGNQPQHF	TGTGCCAGTAGTATTTCCGGGGTCATCGGCAATCAGCCCCAGCATTTT
few	NA	TRBV7-9	TRBJ1-2	CASSLATGHGGGYTF	TGTGCCAGCAGCTTGGCCACAGGGCATGGGGGTGGCTACACCTTC
once	NA	TRBV5-1	TRBJ2-7	CASSFSVGAVPYEQYF	TGCGCCAGCAGCTTCTCCGTTGGTGCGGTGCCCTACGAGCAGTACTTC
NA	NA	TRBV7-3	TRBJ2-7	CASSLGAASSYEQYF	TGTGCCAGCAGCTTAGGTGCGGCGAGCTCCTACGAGCAGTACTTC
NA	TRBD1	TRBV7-9	TRBJ1-2	CASSLLRQGPNYGYTF	TGTGCCAGCAGCTTGTTAAGACAGGGCCCTAACTATGGCTACACCTTC
NA	NA	TRBV4-2	TRBJ1-4	CASSQEDLGKLFF	TGTGCCAGCAGCCAAGAGGACCTGGGAAAACTGTTTTTT
NA	TRBD1	TRBV28	TRBJ2-1	CASSETGGAGDNNEQFF	TGTGCCAGCAGTGAGACAGGGGGCGCGGGGGACAACAATGAGCAGTTCTTC
NA	NA	TRBV28	TRBJ1-1	CASSLYDGMNTEAFF	TGTGCCAGCAGTTTATACGACGGTATGAACACTGAAGCTTTCTTT
NA	NA	TRBV7-2	TRBJ1-6	CASSLPGSSPLHF	TGTGCCAGCAGCCTTCCTGGGTCTTCACCCCTCCACTTT
NA	NA	TRBV28	TRBJ1-2	CASSQFSGLYYGYTF	TGTGCCAGCAGCCAGTTCTCGGGCCTCTACTATGGCTACACCTTC
NA	NA	TRBV11-2	TRBJ2-3	CASSLVARSTDTQYF	TGTGCCAGCAGCTTAGTTGCCAGAAGCACAGATACGCAGTATTTT
NA	NA	TRBV7-2	TRBJ2-7	CASSFQRGSYEQYF	TGTGCCAGCAGCTTCCAACGGGGTTCCTACGAGCAGTACTTC
NA	TRBD1	TRBV13	TRBJ2-5	CASSATTGGIEETQYF	TGTGCCAGCAGCGCGACGACAGGGGGAATTGAAGAGACCCAGTACTTC
once	NA	TRBV6-1	TRBJ1-2	CASNDRHYGYTF	TGTGCCAGCAACGACAGGCACTATGGCTACACCTTC
few	NA	TRBV4-1	TRBJ1-6	CASSHGSGYNSPLHF	TGCGCCAGCAGCCACGGTTCGGGTTATAATTCACCCCTCCACTTT
NA	NA	TRBV5-6	TRBJ1-1	CASSGPMNTEAFF	TGTGCCAGCAGCGGGCCGATGAACACTGAAGCTTTCTTT
NA	NA	TRBV7-2	TRBJ1-3	CASNPGVGRIGNTIYF	TGTGCCAGCAACCCCGGCGTTGGACGGATTGGAAACACCATATATTTT
many	NA	TRBV27	TRBJ1-6	CASSPQTGYNSPLHF	TGTGCCAGCAGCCCCCAAACCGGCTATAATTCACCCCTCCACTTT
once	TRBD1	TRBV4-1	TRBJ1-2	CASSQEGTGGHYGYTF	TGCGCCAGCAGCCAAGAAGGGACAGGGGGCCACTATGGCTACACCTTC
once	TRBD2	TRBV5-1	TRBJ2-2	CASSLGAGDFGELFF	TGCGCCAGCAGCTTAGGAGCGGGGGATTTCGGGGAGCTGTTTTTT
NA	NA	TRBV2	TRBJ1-5	CASSRTANSNQPQHF	TGTGCCAGCAGTAGGACAGCTAATAGCAATCAGCCCCAGCATTTT
NA	NA	TRBV5-4	TRBJ2-3	CASSLDGGVTDTQYF	TGTGCCAGCAGCTTGGATGGCGGCGTCACAGATACGCAGTATTTT
NA	TRBD1	TRBV7-9	TRBJ1-1	CASSFPRGQLNTEAFF	TGTGCCAGCAGCTTCCCCAGGGGGCAGCTAAACACTGAAGCTTTCTTT
NA	NA	TRBV19	TRBJ2-3	CASSLSTDTQYF	TGTGCCAGTAGTCTTAGTACAGATACGCAGTATTTT
NA	TRBD1	TRBV7-2	TRBJ2-3	CASSFRGRDTQYF	TGTGCCAGCAGCTTTAGGGGGCGCGATACGCAGTATTTT
NA	NA	TRBV6-1	TRBJ1-6	CASTATGWGSPLHF	TGTGCCAGCACCGCGACAGGTTGGGGGTCACCCCTCCACTTT
NA	NA	TRBV6-1	TRBJ2-7	CASSDDTGPTYEQYF	TGTGCCAGCAGTGATGATACAGGGCCGACCTACGAGCAGTACTTC
NA	TRBD1	TRBV27	TRBJ1-1	CASSLVGQFEAFF	TGTGCCAGCAGTTTAGTGGGACAGTTTGAAGCTTTCTTT
NA	NA	TRBV7-2	TRBJ2-1	CASRRRETGNEQFF	TGTGCCAGCAGGCGGAGGGAAACCGGAAATGAGCAGTTCTTC
NA	TRBD1	TRBV4-2	TRBJ1-1	CASSQGDRNSEAFF	TGTGCCAGCAGCCAAGGGGACAGGAATAGTGAAGCTTTCTTT